This TCR beta chain was documented in a study of post-analysis software for immune sequencing data. As concerns this clonotype: Its antigen is not known.

Built from TCR beta cDNA, the libraries had unique molecular identifiers in them. TCRdb ran MiXCR on the PCR reads and lists one entry per CDR3 protein. The repertoire consists of approximately 400,000 distinct CDR3 sequences, with roughly 35% occurring once and the leading ten covering 13%. CDR3 length: 15 residues. The V end lost 5 bases, the J end lost 6 bases, and 18 bases lay between the germline ends. Looked up from germline, CDR1 is SGHKS and CDR2 is YYEKEE (reference sequence). Study-wide findings and caveats: TRBV5-6, TRBV5-1 and TRBV20-1 were among about 5 TRBV segments more frequent in patients than controls.

This TCR derives from a girl aged 10-17 years with multiple sclerosis. Source material: blood. This rearrangement joins TRBV5-5 to TRBJ2-1; tentatively, D is TRBD1 (6 bases). The CDR3 DNA reads as TGTGCCAGCAGGCCTGGACAGATATTACTCAATGAGCAGTTCTTC. This codes for CASRPGQILLNEQFF. Looking up the rest from reference TRBV5-5 and TRBJ2-1 gives the full variable domain: DAGVTQSPTHLIKTRGQQVTLRCSPISGHKSVSWYQQVLGQGPQFIFQYYEKEERGRGNFPDRFSARQFPNYSSELNVNALLLGDSALYLCASRPGQILLNEQFFGPGTRLTVL.